One sample yielded the 11 T cell receptor beta chains listed below, sequenced in a study of T-cell memory formation after mild COVID-19. One entry per CDR3 protein results from TCRdb running MiXCR on the 5' RACE reads. The repertoire holds a few hundred thousand distinct CDR3 sequences, with around a fifth as singletons. Sequenced: PBMCs or a T cell subset sorted from them (not recorded which). The receptors come from a man younger than 30 who had mild COVID-19 (a few samples of this study predate the infection). Cell type and time point are not known.

This sequence joins TRBV7-9 and TRBJ2-4, with TRBD1 matching 9 bases. Germline CDR1 and CDR2: SEHNR and FQNEAQ (reference sequence). The CDR3 consists of 15 residues. V gave up 3 bases and J gave up 3 bases; unmatched junction bases: 3. The CDR3 nucleotides are TGTGCCAGCAGCTTGGGACAGGGTGTCAAAAACATTCAGTACTTC. Amino acids: CASSLGQGVKNIQYF. Together with reference TRBV7-9 and TRBJ2-4, the CDR3 gives the full variable domain: DTGVSQNPRHKITKRGQNVTFRCDPISEHNRLYWYRQTLGQGPEFLTYFQNEAQLEKSRLLSDRFSAERPKGSFSTLEIQRTEQGDSAMYLCASSLGQGVKNIQYFGAGTRLSVL.

This chain connects TRBV3-1 to TRBJ1-1; 8 bases match TRBD1. The CDR3 consists of 16 residues. V shed 0 bases and J 3 bases; nucleotides not matched to a gene: 6. Looked up from germline, CDR1 is LGHDT and CDR2 is YNNKEL (reference sequence). The CDR3 DNA sequence: TGTGCCAGCAGCCAAGAGGCGCCGACAGGGGACACTGAAGCTTTCTTT. Translated, it gives CASSQEAPTGDTEAFF. The full variable domain, completed using reference TRBV3-1 and TRBJ1-1, is DTAVSQTPKYLVTQMGNDKSIKCEQNLGHDTMYWYKQDSKKFLKIMFSYNNKELIINETVPNRFSPKSPDKAHLNLHINSLELGDSAVYFCASSQEAPTGDTEAFFGQGTRLTVV.

There are many counts of this clonotype. This rearrangement joins TRBV5-5 to TRBJ2-5; no clear D gene. The germline V gene has CDR1 SGHKS and CDR2 YYEKEE (reference sequence). With 3 bases removed from V and 5 bases from J, the gap between germline ends came to 5 bases. This CDR3 spans 11 amino acids. In nucleotides, the CDR3 is TGTGCCAGCAGCTCAACGGAGACCCAGTACTTC. Amino acid sequence: CASSSTETQYF.

The chain has TRBV5-5 and TRBJ1-5; D possibly corresponds to TRBD1 (5 bases). Trimming took off 4 bases at V and 7 bases at J, with 18 bases between the two ends. The germline gives CDR1 SGHKS, CDR2 YYEKEE (reference sequence). The CDR3 totals 15 residues. The DNA for the CDR3 is TGTGCCAGCAGCCCGGCGGGGGATTGGAAGCAGCCCCAGCATTTT. As protein: CASSPAGDWKQPQHF.

The V gene is TRBV6-2 or TRBV6-3, the J gene TRBJ2-3, with D perhaps matching TRBD2 (5 bases). The CDR3 has 14 residues. Per germline, CDR1 MNHEY and CDR2 SVGEGT. Trimming shortened V by 4 bases and J by 4 bases, and 12 bases separated the two germline ends. Here the CDR3 reads CASSSTRGADTQYF. CDR3 nucleotide sequence: TGTGCCAGCAGTTCCACCCGGGGAGCAGATACGCAGTATTTT.

This clonotype was seen a few times. The genes are TRBV7-9 and TRBJ2-7, with D perhaps TRBD2 (5 bases). Germline lookup yields CDR1 SEHNR and CDR2 FQNEAQ (reference sequence). The CDR3 covers 15 residues. V was trimmed by 3 bases and J by 0 bases, leaving 12 bases between them. In DNA, the CDR3 is TGTGCCAGCAGCTTCGGTGAGGGTGGCTCCTACGAGCAGTACGTC. Amino acid sequence: CASSFGEGGSYEQYV.

The table lists this clonotype with many counts. V usage is TRBV27 and J usage is TRBJ1-6, with D possibly TRBD1 on 5 matching bases. This CDR3 has 12 residues. Germline values: CDR1 MNHEY, CDR2 SMNVEV (reference sequence). Trimming stripped 5 bases from V and 7 bases from J, with 6 bases between. The CDR3 loop reads CASSRQNSPLHF. The CDR3 DNA reads TGTGCCAGCAGTAGACAGAATTCACCCCTCCACTTT.

This chain links TRBV6-2 or TRBV6-3 with TRBJ2-4; unclear D gene. The V and J ends lost 3 bases and 0 bases respectively, with 9 bases between them. CDR1 MNHEY and CDR2 SVGEGT come from the germline V gene. The CDR3 covers 15 residues. In nucleotides, the CDR3 is TGTGCCAGCAGTTATCTGCCAGAAGCCAAAAACATTCAGTACTTC. It encodes CASSYLPEAKNIQYF.

V usage is TRBV5-5 and J usage is TRBJ1-1, with no clear D. This CDR3 is 15 amino acids long. Germline-derived CDR1 and CDR2 are SGHKS and YYEKEE (reference sequence). Between the trimmed V and J ends, which lost 3 bases and 2 bases, there was a span of 14 bases. The CDR3 region is CASSWAAGVNTEAFF. For the CDR3, the DNA is TGTGCCAGCAGCTGGGCGGCCGGGGTAAACACTGAAGCTTTCTTT. The variable domain in full, completed from reference TRBV5-5 and TRBJ1-1, reads DAGVTQSPTHLIKTRGQQVTLRCSPISGHKSVSWYQQVLGQGPQFIFQYYEKEERGRGNFPDRFSARQFPNYSSELNVNALLLGDSALYLCASSWAAGVNTEAFFGQGTRLTVV.

This clonotype appeared a few times. The V gene is TRBV12-3 or TRBV12-4, the J gene TRBJ2-5, with TRBD2 matching 11 bases. The ends lost 5 bases at V and 3 bases at J; junction bases unmatched: 5. This CDR3 has 15 residues. The CDR3 DNA sequence: TGTGCCAGCAGTGTCCGACTAGCGGGGAAAGAGACCCAGTACTTC. Its translation: CASSVRLAGKETQYF.

The sample holds a few counts of this clonotype. The CDR3 sequence: CATSDLDRTIQLRYF. For the CDR3, the DNA is TGTGCCACCAGTGATCTGGACAGGACTATCCAGTTAAGGTATTTT. The chain has TRBV24-1 and TRBJ2-3; perhaps TRBD1 as D (7 bases). Deletions cut 3 bases from V and 14 bases from J, with 23 bases between. This CDR3 region has 15 residues. The germline CDR1 and CDR2 sequences are KGHDR and SFDVKD.